This T cell receptor beta chain was captured by sequencing in a study of blood T cell repertoires in COVID-19. In the study overall: Sites in the United States, Italy and Spain provided acute and convalescent COVID-19 samples.

This clone was observed a single time. Sequencing was performed with immunoSEQ multiplex PCR; in TCRdb, only in-frame clones are kept and a portion is missing. The table shows under 300,000 clones, with 80% to 90% occurring only once. The sequenced sample consisted of PBMCs or T cells enriched from blood (not recorded which). The receptor comes from a woman between 50 and 59 years old who had been exposed to COVID-19.

CDR3 in DNA: TGTGCCAGCAGTCATGACAGGGGCTACGAGCAGTACTTC. Its translation: CASSHDRGYEQYF. The chain employs TRBV6-5 and TRBJ2-7; 8 nucleotides line up with TRBD1. V dropped 5 bases and J dropped 3; count of bases not matched to a gene: 3. The germline CDR1 and CDR2 sequences are MNHEY and SVGAGI. CDR3 size: 13 residues.